Listed here are 10 T cell receptor beta chains from one sample, sequenced in a study of preoperative IRX-2 immunotherapy in early breast cancer. Documented treatment: preoperative locoregional IRX-2 cytokine immunotherapy. Assay used: immunoSEQ multiplex PCR; TCRdb lists only in-frame clones, some missing. In the table there are around 95,000 clones, 86% of which are singletons. The sample consisted of tumor tissue, taken after IRX-2 immunotherapy. The source is a human donor with breast cancer.

The chain has TRBV6-8 and TRBJ2-7, with D maybe TRBD2 (5 bases). Per germline, CDR1 MNHGY and CDR2 SAAAGT. Trimming pared 5 bases from V and 3 bases from J, leaving 14 bases between. The CDR3 is made up of 14 amino acids. CDR3: CASSPTGLDYEQYF. The CDR3 DNA reads as TGTGCCAGCAGTCCCACTGGACTGGACTACGAGCAGTACTTC.

The V gene is TRBV6-8, the J gene TRBJ2-7; 9 bases are a match to TRBD1. This CDR3 contains 14 residues. Germline CDR1 reads MNHGY; CDR2 reads SAAAGT. V lost 2 bases to trimming and J lost 6 bases; unmatched junction nucleotides: 5. The CDR3: CASSYRDRVREQYF. The DNA for the CDR3 is TGTGCCAGCAGTTACCGGGACAGGGTCCGCGAGCAGTACTTC.

The rearrangement joins TRBV11-1 to TRBJ1-1; perhaps TRBD1 as D (6 bases). This CDR3 is built from 17 residues. Germline assignment: CDR1 SGHAT and CDR2 FQDESV (reference sequence). V gave up 0 bases and J gave up 0 bases, with 14 bases separating them. The CDR3 coding sequence is TGTGCCAGCAGCTTAGCTGGCAGGGGCCACCTGAACACTGAAGCTTTCTTT. Amino acid sequence: CASSLAGRGHLNTEAFF.

The V gene is TRBV7-8, the J gene TRBJ1-6; tentative D call: TRBD1 (6 bases). Germline CDR1 is SGHVS and CDR2 is FQNEAQ. The CDR3 consists of 16 residues. V was clipped by 3 bases and J by 7 bases, with 16 bases between them. The CDR3 protein is CASSLEWGRVNSPLHF. In DNA, the CDR3 is TGTGCCAGCAGCTTGGAATGGGGGCGTGTGAATTCACCCCTCCACTTT.

The chain is built from TRBV18 and TRBJ2-1, with TRBD2 identical over 9 bases. The CDR3 is 16 amino acids. Germline assignment: CDR1 KGHSH and CDR2 LQKENI. V was pared by 0 bases and J by 10 bases, with 10 bases of the junction left unmatched. CDR3 loop: CASSPPLGTSTGEQFF. For the CDR3, the DNA is TGTGCCAGCTCACCACCGTTGGGGACTAGCACTGGGGAGCAGTTCTTC.

This clone was seen only once. This rearrangement joins TRBV5-1 to TRBJ1-1; D might be TRBD1 (6 bases). There are 14 residues in the CDR3. Looked up from germline, CDR1 is SGHRS and CDR2 is YFSETQ. V was shortened by 2 bases and J by 2 bases, with 10 bases between the two germline ends. CDR3 sequence reads: CASSLTGKNTEAFF. Here the CDR3 DNA reads TGCGCCAGCAGCTTAACAGGGAAAAACACTGAAGCTTTCTTT.

The rearrangement joins TRBV29-1 to TRBJ2-3, with 14 nucleotides matching TRBD2. The germline V gene encodes CDR1 SQVTM and CDR2 ANQGSEA. V gave up 7 bases and J gave up 2 bases; unmatched junction bases: 8. This CDR3 has 16 amino acids. The CDR3 DNA follows: TGCAGCGCCGCAGGACTAGCGGGGGGCAACACAGATACGCAGTATTTT. This encodes CSAAGLAGGNTDTQYF.

J is TRBJ1-2 and V is TRBV28; D is uncertain. Trimming took off 4 bases at V and 7 bases at J, with 10 bases between the two ends. The CDR3 is 12 amino acids. In germline, CDR1 is MDHEN, CDR2 SYDVKM. CDR3 sequence: CASSSSTLGYTF. The CDR3 coding sequence is TGTGCCAGCAGTTCCAGCACACTTGGCTACACCTTC.

This chain links TRBV29-1 with TRBJ1-1, with D unresolved. The V gene lost 3 bases and the J gene lost 0 bases, with 11 bases spanning the gap. CDR1 and CDR2 from the germline V gene are SQVTM and ANQGSEA. The CDR3 totals 14 residues. CDR3 loop: CSVEAASMNTEAFF. The DNA of the CDR3 is TGCAGCGTTGAGGCAGCTAGTATGAACACTGAAGCTTTCTTT.

The chain employs TRBV6-8 and TRBJ2-2; D is undetermined. Germline V CDR1 and CDR2: MNHGY, SAAAGT. Trimming stripped 6 bases from V and 5 bases from J, with 13 bases between. CDR3 size: 14 residues. CDR3 nucleotides: TGTGCCAGCAGCCCGGGCCTCGGGACCGGGGAGCTGTTTTTT. Protein product: CASSPGLGTGELFF.